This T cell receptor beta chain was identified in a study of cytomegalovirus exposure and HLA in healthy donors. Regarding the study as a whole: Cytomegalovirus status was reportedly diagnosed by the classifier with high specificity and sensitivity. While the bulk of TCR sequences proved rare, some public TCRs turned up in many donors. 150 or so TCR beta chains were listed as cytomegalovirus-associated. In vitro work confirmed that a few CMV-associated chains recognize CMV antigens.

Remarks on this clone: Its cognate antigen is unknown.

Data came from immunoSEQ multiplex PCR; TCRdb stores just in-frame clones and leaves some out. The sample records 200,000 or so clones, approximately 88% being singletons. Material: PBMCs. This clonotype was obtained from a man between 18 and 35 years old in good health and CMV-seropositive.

The CDR3 reads CASSVDRGRNYGYTF. Here the CDR3 DNA reads TGTGCCAGCAGCGTTGACAGGGGGCGAAACTATGGCTACACCTTC. The chain has TRBV7-2 and TRBJ1-2; 10 bases match TRBD1. The CDR3 length is 15 residues. V lost 5 bases, J lost 2 bases, and 5 bases stayed unmatched. Germline CDR1 reads SGHTA; CDR2 reads FQGNSA.